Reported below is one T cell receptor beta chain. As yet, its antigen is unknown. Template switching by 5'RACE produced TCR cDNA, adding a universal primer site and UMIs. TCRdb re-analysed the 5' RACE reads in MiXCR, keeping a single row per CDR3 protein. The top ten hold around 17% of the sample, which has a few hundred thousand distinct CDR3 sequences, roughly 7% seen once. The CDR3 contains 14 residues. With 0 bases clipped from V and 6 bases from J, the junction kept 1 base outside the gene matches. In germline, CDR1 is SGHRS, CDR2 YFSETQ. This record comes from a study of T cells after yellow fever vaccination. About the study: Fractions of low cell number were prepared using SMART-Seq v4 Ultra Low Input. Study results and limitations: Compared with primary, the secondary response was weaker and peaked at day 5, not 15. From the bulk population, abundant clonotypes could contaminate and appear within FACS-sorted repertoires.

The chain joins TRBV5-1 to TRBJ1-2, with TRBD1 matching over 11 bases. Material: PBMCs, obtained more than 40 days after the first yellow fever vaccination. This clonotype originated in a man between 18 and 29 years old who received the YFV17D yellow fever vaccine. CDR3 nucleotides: TGCGCCAGCAGCTTGGGGACAGGGGGCGATGGCTACACCTTC. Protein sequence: CASSLGTGGDGYTF. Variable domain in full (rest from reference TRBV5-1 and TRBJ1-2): KAGVTQTPRYLIKTRGQQVTLSCSPISGHRSVSWYQQTPGQGLQFLFEYFSETQRNKGNFPGRFSGRQFSNSRSEMNVSTLELGDSALYLCASSLGTGGDGYTFGSGTRLTVV.